The TCR beta chain under discussion was sequenced for a study of blood T cell repertoires in COVID-19. Germline lookup yields CDR1 SNHLY and CDR2 FYNNEI. The trim removed 5 bases at V and 8 bases at J, leaving 7 bases unmatched. The CDR3 covers 14 residues. In the source study's methods: Reference gene primer amplification gave nucleated cell count estimates. Data came from immunoSEQ multiplex PCR; TCRdb stores just in-frame clones and leaves some out. V and J calls and clone size are given by that table; D and trimming were obtained from the DNA. Of 70,000 or so clones listed, about 70% are singletons.

This receptor was identified in a woman between 70 and 85 years old with acute or convalescent COVID-19. The sample was peripheral blood. This chain uses TRBV2 with TRBJ2-1; 9 nucleotides align to TRBD1. The CDR3 here is CASSKDRGSDEQFF. CDR3 sequence (DNA): TGTGCCAGCAGTAAGGACAGGGGTAGTGATGAGCAGTTCTTC.